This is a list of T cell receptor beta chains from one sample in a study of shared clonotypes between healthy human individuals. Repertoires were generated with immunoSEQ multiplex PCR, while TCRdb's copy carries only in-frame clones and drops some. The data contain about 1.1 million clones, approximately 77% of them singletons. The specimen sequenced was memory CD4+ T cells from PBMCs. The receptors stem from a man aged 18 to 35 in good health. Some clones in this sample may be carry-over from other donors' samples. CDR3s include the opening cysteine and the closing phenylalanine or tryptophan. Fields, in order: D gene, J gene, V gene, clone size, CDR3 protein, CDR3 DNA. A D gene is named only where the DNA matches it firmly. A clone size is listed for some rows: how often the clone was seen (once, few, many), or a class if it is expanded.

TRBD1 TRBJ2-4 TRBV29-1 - CSVGQGSDIQYF TGCAGCGTTGGACAGGGTTCGGACATTCAGTACTTC
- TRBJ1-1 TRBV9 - CASSVGGAGTEAFF TGTGCCAGCAGCGTGGGGGGCGCCGGCACTGAAGCTTTCTTT
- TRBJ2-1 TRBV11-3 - CASSPLWDNEQFF TGTGCCAGCAGCCCACTTTGGGACAATGAGCAGTTCTTC
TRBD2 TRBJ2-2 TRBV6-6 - CASRGTTLGRELFF TGTGCCAGCAGAGGGACTACCCTGGGGAGGGAGCTGTTTTTT
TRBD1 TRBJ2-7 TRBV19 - CASSIGQGERNDQYF TGTGCCAGTAGTATCGGGCAGGGGGAACGGAACGATCAGTACTTC
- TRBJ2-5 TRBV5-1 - CASSLAGLGLETQYF TGCGCCAGCAGCTTGGCGGGACTGGGGCTTGAGACCCAGTACTTC
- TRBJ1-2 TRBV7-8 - CASSPLGRDNQGYTF TGTGCCAGCAGCCCGCTCGGACGGGACAACCAGGGCTACACCTTC
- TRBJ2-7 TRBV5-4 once CASSFSGIDEQYF TGTGCCAGCAGCTTTTCTGGTATAGACGAGCAGTACTTC
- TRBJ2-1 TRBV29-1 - CSVAIPGLNEQFF TGCAGCGTGGCAATTCCGGGACTCAATGAGCAGTTCTTC
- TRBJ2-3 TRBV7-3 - CASSQEGGGPSTDTQYF TGTGCCAGCAGCCAAGAGGGGGGAGGGCCTAGCACAGATACGCAGTATTTT
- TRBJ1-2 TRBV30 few CARREFGYTF TGTGCCAGAAGGGAATTCGGCTACACCTTC
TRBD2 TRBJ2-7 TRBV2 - CASSDPEDHTGGYEQYF TGTGCCAGCAGTGACCCGGAGGACCACACGGGGGGATACGAGCAGTACTTC
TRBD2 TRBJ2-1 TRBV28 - CASSFLAGDSNEQFF TGTGCCAGCAGTTTCCTAGCGGGTGATTCCAATGAGCAGTTCTTC
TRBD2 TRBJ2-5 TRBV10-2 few CASSEVGGRVVWTQYF TGCGCCAGCAGTGAAGTGGGAGGGCGCGTTGTTTGGACCCAGTACTTC
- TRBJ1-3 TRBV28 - CASIRDTGNTIYF TGTGCCAGCATAAGGGACACTGGAAACACCATATATTTT
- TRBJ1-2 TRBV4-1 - CASSQPSRGTNYGYTF TGCGCCAGCAGTCAACCCTCAAGGGGAACTAACTATGGCTACACCTTC
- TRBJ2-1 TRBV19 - CASSIWLASYNEQFF TGTGCCAGTAGTATATGGCTAGCCTCCTACAATGAGCAGTTCTTC
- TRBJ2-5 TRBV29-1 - CSVDLAGQETQYF TGCAGCGTTGATTTGGCAGGTCAAGAGACCCAGTACTTC
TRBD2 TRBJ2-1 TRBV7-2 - CASRKPRAGVYNEQFF TGTGCCAGCAGGAAACCCCGCGCGGGGGTTTACAATGAGCAGTTCTTC
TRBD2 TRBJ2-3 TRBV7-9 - CASSLSSGGRSTDTQYF TGTGCCAGCAGCTTAAGTAGTGGCGGGAGGAGCACAGATACGCAGTATTTT
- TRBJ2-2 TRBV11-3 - CASSLSGVNTGELFF TGTGCCAGCAGCTTAAGTGGAGTGAACACCGGGGAGCTGTTTTTT
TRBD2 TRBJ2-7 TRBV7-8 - CASSLAVGRGVKQYF TGTGCCAGCAGCTTAGCGGTGGGACGGGGGGTTAAGCAGTACTTC
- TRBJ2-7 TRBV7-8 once CASSISGIEQYF TGTGCCAGCAGCATTTCGGGCATCGAGCAGTACTTC
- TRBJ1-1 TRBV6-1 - CASSELPNTEAFF TGTGCCAGCAGTGAATTACCCAACACTGAAGCTTTCTTT
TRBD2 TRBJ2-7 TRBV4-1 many CASSLLSGSNYEQYF TGCGCCAGCAGCCTTCTTAGCGGGAGTAACTACGAGCAGTACTTC
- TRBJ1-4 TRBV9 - CASSVSLLPEEKLFF TGTGCCAGCAGCGTAAGTCTCCTCCCTGAAGAAAAACTGTTTTTT
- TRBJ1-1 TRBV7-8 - CASSFWMNTEAFF TGTGCCAGCAGCTTTTGGATGAACACTGAAGCTTTCTTT
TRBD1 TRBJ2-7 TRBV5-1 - CASSLRQGREQYF TGCGCCAGCAGCTTGCGACAGGGGCGGGAGCAGTACTTC
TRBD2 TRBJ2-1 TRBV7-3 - CASSLTSGYNEQFF TGTGCCAGCAGCCTAACTAGCGGGTACAATGAGCAGTTCTTC
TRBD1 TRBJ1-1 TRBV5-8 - CASSPWTGENTEAFF TGTGCCAGCAGCCCGTGGACAGGGGAGAACACTGAAGCTTTCTTT
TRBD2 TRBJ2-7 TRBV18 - CASSVSGSARYEQYF TGTGCCAGCTCAGTTAGCGGGAGTGCAAGGTACGAGCAGTACTTC
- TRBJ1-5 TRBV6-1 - CATTGANQPQHF TGTGCCACCACAGGAGCTAATCAGCCCCAGCATTTT
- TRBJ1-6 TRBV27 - CPDPGSYNSPLHF TGTCCGGACCCGGGATCCTATAATTCACCCCTCCACTTT
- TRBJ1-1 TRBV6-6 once CASSQLYGVGTEAFF TGTGCCAGCAGTCAACTTTATGGGGTAGGCACTGAAGCTTTCTTT
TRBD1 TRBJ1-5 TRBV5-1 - CASSLGDSFNQPQHF TGCGCCAGCAGCTTGGGGGACAGTTTTAATCAGCCCCAGCATTTT
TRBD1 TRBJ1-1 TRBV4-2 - CASSQELGQGGRAFF TGTGCCAGCAGCCAAGAGTTGGGACAGGGCGGGAGAGCTTTCTTT
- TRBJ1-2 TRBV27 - CASSGNYGYTF TGTGCCAGCAGCGGTAACTATGGCTACACCTTC